This T cell receptor beta chain came from a study of blood T cells in healthy people across ages. Together with a sample-barcoded 5' primer, a J-beta primer mix was included in a second PCR lasting roughly 7 to 11 cycles. One entry per CDR3 protein results from TCRdb running MiXCR on the 5' RACE reads. The sample contains 800,000 to 950,000 distinct CDR3 sequences, roughly 43% of which appear only once. Germline CDR1 reads DFQATT; CDR2 reads SNEGSKA (reference sequence). The CDR3 runs to 15 residues. J gave up 1 base and V 3 bases, and 6 bases lay outside the gene matches. The sequenced sample consisted of blood. The source of this sequence is a man younger than 45 in good health. The chain uses TRBV20-1 and TRBJ1-2, with TRBD1 identical over 9 bases. In DNA form, the CDR3 reads TGCAGTGCTAGGGGTGTGACAGGGGGTAACTATGGCTACACCTTC. The encoded protein is CSARGVTGGNYGYTF.